A single sample is the source of the 11 T cell receptor beta chains below, sequenced in a study of OX40 agonist ivuxolimab in advanced cancers. Profiled with immunoSEQ multiplex PCR; TCRdb holds only in-frame clones, not every one. The repertoire includes over 65,000 clones, roughly 80% of them detected once, and around 0.51% sits in the top ten. The sequencing here drew on CD4+ or CD8+ T cells sorted from blood, taken in a trial of the OX40 agonist ivuxolimab. The receptors stem from an adult with an advanced solid tumor such as melanoma, head and neck, liver or kidney cancer.

J is TRBJ2-1 and V is TRBV10-3; TRBD2 agrees at 13 bases. V trimming: 7 bases; J trimming: 5 bases; junction bases outside the gene matches: 11. CDR1 ENHRY and CDR2 SYGVKD come from the germline V gene. The CDR3 is made up of 17 amino acids. The CDR3 here is CAIKTGTSGNRNNEQFF. The CDR3 coding sequence is TGTGCCATCAAGACCGGGACTAGCGGGAATCGGAACAATGAGCAGTTCTTC.

The V call is TRBV28, the J call TRBJ2-2; maybe TRBD1 (5 bases). The germline gives CDR1 MDHEN, CDR2 SYDVKM. The V end was cut by 6 bases, the J end by 1 base, with 9 bases between. The CDR3 runs 14 residues. The CDR3 loop reads CASSPDRNTGELFF. The CDR3 DNA reads as TGTGCCAGCAGCCCTGACAGGAACACCGGGGAGCTGTTTTTT.

J is TRBJ2-1 and V is TRBV28, with 8 bases matching TRBD1. V shed 6 bases and J 0 bases; nucleotides not matched to a gene: 7. This CDR3 has 16 residues. The V gene's germline CDR1 is MDHEN and CDR2 SYDVKM. CDR3 in DNA: TGTGCCAGCAGCGCCCACGGGACAGGCTCCTACAATGAGCAGTTCTTC. This codes for CASSAHGTGSYNEQFF.

CDR3 nucleotides: TGTGCCAGCAGCTTACGTCTGGGGGCGGGTGAAAAACTGTTTTTT. Protein sequence: CASSLRLGAGEKLFF. V and J are TRBV13 and TRBJ1-4; maybe TRBD1 (6 bases). The CDR3 consists of 15 residues. Trimming shortened V by 2 bases and J by 7 bases, and 14 bases separated the two germline ends. The germline V gene encodes CDR1 PRHDT and CDR2 FYEKMQ (reference sequence).

This chain uses TRBV28 with TRBJ2-4, with a tentative D call TRBD1 (6 bases). Trimming shortened V by 5 bases and J by 6 bases, and 17 bases separated the two germline ends. The CDR3 runs to 15 residues. Per germline, CDR1 MDHEN and CDR2 SYDVKM. The CDR3 sequence is CASSALRGGGNIQYF. Here the CDR3 DNA reads TGTGCCAGCAGTGCCCTCAGGGGTGGAGGAAACATTCAGTACTTC.

The chain links TRBV5-6 to TRBJ1-1; D unclear. Germline V gene data show CDR1 as SGHDT and CDR2 as YYEEEE. Trimming shortened V by 0 bases and J by 5 bases, and 8 bases separated the two germline ends. The CDR3 runs 13 residues. CDR3 protein: CASSLEVWTEAFF. The CDR3, as DNA: TGTGCCAGCAGCTTGGAGGTGTGGACTGAAGCTTTCTTT.

This clone was recorded only once. The V call is TRBV7-9, the J call TRBJ1-2; D is ambiguous. The CDR3 totals 15 residues. Trimming cost V 11 bases and J 5 bases, with 24 bases left between them. Germline V lookup: CDR1 SEHNR, CDR2 FQNEAQ (reference sequence). This CDR3 reads CALLDLPPEKYGYTF. DNA of the CDR3: TGTGCCTTGTTGGATCTACCCCCGGAAAAATATGGCTACACCTTC.

The chain couples TRBV28 to TRBJ2-7; D not resolved. With 7 bases removed from V and 0 bases from J, the gap between germline ends came to 10 bases. This CDR3 has 13 amino acids. Germline-derived CDR1 and CDR2 are MDHEN and SYDVKM. The CDR3 DNA is TGTGCCAGCACCGAAACGAGCTCCTACGAGCAGTACTTC. Translating gives CASTETSSYEQYF.

The genes are TRBV15 and TRBJ2-5; no definite D call. In germline, CDR1 is LNHNV, CDR2 YYDKDF (reference sequence). V lost 5 bases to trimming and J lost 4 bases, with 14 bases between them. The CDR3 has 14 residues. Here the CDR3 DNA reads TGTGCCACCAGCCCCCCGGACCGGCGAGAGACCCAGTACTTC. As protein: CATSPPDRRETQYF.

J is TRBJ2-3 and V is TRBV14, with no clear D. Deletions cut 0 bases from V and 6 bases from J, with 13 bases between. Germline V lookup: CDR1 SGHDN, CDR2 FVKESK. The CDR3 sequence is 15 residues long. This chain's CDR3 is CASSQDLVVMDTQYF. The CDR3 bases are TGTGCCAGCAGCCAAGATTTGGTAGTTATGGATACGCAGTATTTT.

V and J are TRBV7-2 and TRBJ1-1; 7 nucleotides match TRBD1. The CDR3 totals 14 residues. The V gene's germline CDR1 is SGHTA and CDR2 FQGNSA. Unmatched junction bases numbered 9, after V lost 5 bases and J lost 6 bases. CDR3 residues: CASSLRGMGAEAFF. The CDR3 nucleotides read TGTGCCAGCAGCCTCAGGGGGATGGGGGCTGAAGCTTTCTTT. The complete variable domain, with remaining parts taken from reference TRBV7-2 and TRBJ1-1, reads GAGVSQSPSNKVTEKGKDVELRCDPISGHTALYWYRQSLGQGLEFLIYFQGNSAPDKSGLPSDRFSAERTGGSVSTLTIQRTQQEDSAVYLCASSLRGMGAEAFFGQGTRLTVV.